This entry lists 19 T cell receptor beta chains sequenced from one sample in a study of cytomegalovirus exposure and HLA in healthy donors. PCR involved 60 Vbeta and 13 Jbeta primers. Sequencing was performed with immunoSEQ multiplex PCR; in TCRdb, only in-frame clones are kept and a portion is missing. The sample has 170,000 or so clones, 80% seen once. The sample was PBMCs. The receptors here all came from a man aged 40-49 years in good health and CMV-seronegative.

Comments on this clone: Other DNA sequences in the same sample also yield this CDR3. This rearrangement joins TRBV27 to TRBJ1-1; D unclear. Germline V gene lookup returns CDR1 MNHEY and CDR2 SMNVEV (reference sequence). V lost 2 bases to trimming and J lost 1 base, with 5 bases between them. This CDR3 contains 13 residues. This chain's CDR3 is CASSLNRNTEAFF. The CDR3, as DNA: TGTGCCAGCAGTTTAAACAGGAACACTGAAGCTTTCTTT.

This chain uses TRBV7-9 with TRBJ1-2; tentative D call: TRBD1 (6 bases). The germline gives CDR1 SEHNR, CDR2 FQNEAQ (reference sequence). The CDR3 contains 15 residues. Trimming took off 7 bases at V and 8 bases at J, with 23 bases between the two ends. CDR3 sequence reads: CASILIRTGIQGYTF. The DNA for the CDR3 is TGTGCCAGCATCCTAATCAGAACAGGGATACAGGGCTACACCTTC. Combining the CDR3 with reference TRBV7-9 and TRBJ1-2 gives the whole variable domain DTGVSQNPRHKITKRGQNVTFRCDPISEHNRLYWYRQTLGQGPEFLTYFQNEAQLEKSRLLSDRFSAERPKGSFSTLEIQRTEQGDSAMYLCASILIRTGIQGYTFGSGTRLTVV.

This clone was seen a few times. CDR3 residues: CASSPGQGVAYEQYF. CDR3 coding DNA: TGTGCCAGTAGTCCCGGACAGGGGGTCGCCTACGAGCAGTACTTC. This chain uses TRBV19 with TRBJ2-7; TRBD1 aligns across 10 bases. V gave up 5 bases and J gave up 2 bases; unmatched junction bases: 6. The CDR3 has 15 amino acids. Germline V gene data show CDR1 as LNHDA and CDR2 as SQIVND (reference sequence).

This clone was recorded once. The chain carries TRBV2 and TRBJ1-1; D unresolved. This CDR3 comprises 14 residues. Germline assignment: CDR1 SNHLY and CDR2 FYNNEI. V lost 6 bases and J lost 6, with 17 bases in between. The CDR3 spells CASRGPIILAEAFF. DNA of the CDR3: TGTGCCAGCAGGGGCCCCATTATTTTGGCTGAAGCTTTCTTT. Variable domain in full (rest from reference TRBV2 and TRBJ1-1): EPEVTQTPSHQVTQMGQEVILRCVPISNHLYFYWYRQILGQKVEFLVSFYNNEISEKSEIFDDQFSVERPDGSNFTLKIRSTKLEDSAMYFCASRGPIILAEAFFGQGTRLTVV.

The chain joins TRBV18 to TRBJ1-1; no clear D gene. Trimming shortened V by 1 base and J by 5 bases, and 14 bases separated the two germline ends. Germline lookup yields CDR1 KGHSH and CDR2 LQKENI. This CDR3 has 15 amino acids. CDR3 in DNA: TGTGCCAGCTCACCACGGAGAGGGTGGGAGACTGAAGCTTTCTTT. Protein: CASSPRRGWETEAFF.

The rearrangement links TRBV10-3 to TRBJ1-2; D possibly corresponds to TRBD1 (5 bases). The CDR3 covers 15 residues. With 0 bases removed from V and 6 bases from J, the gap between germline ends came to 14 bases. Germline loops: CDR1 ENHRY, CDR2 SYGVKD. The CDR3 nucleotides are TGTGCCATCAGTGAGTCGGAAGGGGACTTTGATGGCTACACCTTC. As protein: CAISESEGDFDGYTF.

The rearrangement links TRBV11-2 to TRBJ2-5; possible D gene TRBD2, 7 bases. The tail of the sequence fits TRBJ2-7 better, so the J call may be wrong. CDR1 and CDR2 (germline): SGHAT, FQNNGV. The CDR3 totals 17 residues. In DNA, the CDR3 is TGTGCCAGCAGTGAAGTAAGGGGGGGGCGAGACTCCTACGAGCAGTACTTC. Its protein product is CASSEVRGGRDSYEQYF.

In its sample, this clone was seen a few times. This chain uses TRBV5-4 with TRBJ1-2; a weak D match, TRBD1 (6 bases). CDR3 length equals 12 residues. V dropped 3 bases and J dropped 4 bases, with 7 bases sitting between them. Germline loops: CDR1 SGHNT, CDR2 YYREEE (reference sequence). CDR3: CASSSDSYGYTF. The CDR3 coding sequence is TGTGCCAGCAGCTCGGACAGCTATGGCTACACCTTC.

The rearrangement uses TRBV2 and TRBJ1-1; D is uncertain. The CDR3 spans 13 residues. Germline V gene lookup returns CDR1 SNHLY and CDR2 FYNNEI. Deletions cut 7 bases from V and 0 bases from J, with 9 bases between. CDR3 in amino acids: CASMNSLNTEAFF. The DNA of the CDR3 is TGTGCCAGCATGAACAGTTTGAACACTGAAGCTTTCTTT.

This chain joins TRBV5-1 and TRBJ2-1, with D perhaps matching TRBD2 (11 bases). V shed 3 bases and J shed 16 bases, with 32 bases lying between them. Germline values: CDR1 SGHRS, CDR2 YFSETQ. CDR3 size: 17 residues. This CDR3 is CASSWGGTGDTSGSFFF. Here the CDR3 DNA reads TGCGCCAGCAGCTGGGGTGGGACAGGGGATACTAGCGGGAGTTTTTTCTTC.

The chain carries TRBV5-1 and TRBJ2-1; perhaps TRBD2 as D (5 bases). The CDR3 runs to 14 residues. V was cut by 7 bases and J by 5 bases, with 16 bases left in between. From germline, CDR1 is SGHRS and CDR2 YFSETQ. CDR3 bases: TGCGCCAGCGTTTCCGGGGTGGGTGACAATGAGCAGTTCTTC. Encoded protein: CASVSGVGDNEQFF.

The chain has TRBV6-1 and TRBJ2-2, with 10 positions matching TRBD2. This CDR3 has 16 residues. The V and J ends lost 3 bases and 5 bases, in that order; junction bases with no gene match: 6. Looked up from germline, CDR1 is MNHNS and CDR2 is SASEGT. CDR3 sequence: CASSDGLADFTGELFF. The CDR3 region has the DNA TGTGCCAGCAGTGACGGACTAGCGGATTTTACCGGGGAGCTGTTTTTT.

The V and J genes are TRBV11-3 and TRBJ1-1; 9 bases are a match to TRBD1. The germline gives CDR1 SGHNT, CDR2 YENEEA. V lost 5 bases to trimming and J lost 0 bases; unmatched junction nucleotides: 4. This CDR3 has 15 residues. CDR3 in amino acids: CASSGGQGMNTEAFF. In DNA, the CDR3 is TGTGCCAGCAGCGGGGGACAGGGTATGAACACTGAAGCTTTCTTT.

The chain carries TRBV29-1 and TRBJ2-7; TRBD1 aligns across 9 bases. The CDR3 has 12 residues. Trimming cost V 4 bases and J 7 bases; bases outside gene matches: 5. The germline V gene has CDR1 SQVTM and CDR2 ANQGSEA. The CDR3 region is CSVARGQGEQYF. CDR3 coding DNA: TGCAGCGTTGCCCGGGGACAGGGAGAGCAGTACTTC.

The chain has TRBV7-2 and TRBJ2-5; D ambiguous. The better agreement between TRBJ2-7 and the DNA end casts doubt on the J call. Germline V gene lookup returns CDR1 SGHTA and CDR2 FQGNSA. The CDR3 contains 15 residues. CDR3 bases: TGTGCCAGCAACAACCCCGGGTCTCTCAACTACGAGCAGTACTTC. This sequence encodes CASNNPGSLNYEQYF.

The chain uses TRBV6-5 and TRBJ1-6; tentative D call: TRBD1 (6 bases). Trimming took 6 bases from V and 6 from J, leaving 12 bases between them. CDR3 length equals 14 residues. Looked up from germline, CDR1 is MNHEY and CDR2 is SVGAGI. CDR3 protein: CASSSPQGNSPLHF. CDR3 in DNA: TGTGCCAGCAGCTCTCCACAGGGTAATTCACCCCTCCACTTT.

The chain is built from TRBV5-1 and TRBJ2-2; TRBD2 is a possible D gene (6 bases). Per the germline V gene, CDR1 is SGHRS and CDR2 is YFSETQ. Trimming left V 4 bases short and J 0 bases short, with 7 bases between. The CDR3 runs 14 residues. CDR3 nucleotides: TGCGCCAGCAGCCGGGAGCCGAACACCGGGGAGCTGTTTTTT. It codes for CASSREPNTGELFF. The full variable domain, with the rest looked up from reference TRBV5-1 and TRBJ2-2, is KAGVTQTPRYLIKTRGQQVTLSCSPISGHRSVSWYQQTPGQGLQFLFEYFSETQRNKGNFPGRFSGRQFSNSRSEMNVSTLELGDSALYLCASSREPNTGELFFGEGSRLTVL.

The rearrangement links TRBV7-9 to TRBJ1-1, with TRBD1 as a possible D gene (6 bases). The germline V gene encodes CDR1 SEHNR and CDR2 FQNEAQ (reference sequence). V lost 6 bases, J lost 1 base, and 24 bases lay in between. CDR3 length equals 18 residues. The DNA of the CDR3 is TGTGCCAGCAGACCTGGACAGCTCAGATTTCGCTCGAACACTGAAGCTTTCTTT. Translating it yields CASRPGQLRFRSNTEAFF.

The rearrangement uses TRBV25-1 and TRBJ1-1; 7 bases align to TRBD1. Germline CDR1 is MGHDK and CDR2 is SYGVNS. CDR3 length equals 13 residues. Trimming cost V 8 bases and J 6 bases; bases outside gene matches: 9. CDR3 nucleotides: TGTGCCAGCTGTGGAAACAGGGGACCTGAAGCTTTCTTT. Amino acid sequence: CASCGNRGPEAFF.